This T cell receptor beta chain was documented in a study of T cell repertoires in cytomegalovirus infection. TCRdb reprocessed the reads via MiXCR and lists one record per CDR3 protein. The table includes almost 550,000 distinct CDR3 sequences, approximately 16% detected once. The V and J ends lost 3 bases and 7 bases respectively, with 18 bases between them. There are 15 residues in the CDR3. Germline V gives CDR1 ENHRY, CDR2 SYGVKD. This clonotype turned up a few times. The clonotype was recovered from a human donor in good health (CMV status not recorded). Some clones in this sample may be carry-over from other donors' samples. The chain employs TRBV10-3 and TRBJ1-2; D is perhaps TRBD1 (6 bases). Material: CD8+ T cells from PBMCs. In nucleotides, the CDR3 is TGTGCCATCAGTGAAGCTGCGGACGACAGGTCTGGCTACACCTTC. This sequence encodes CAISEAADDRSGYTF.